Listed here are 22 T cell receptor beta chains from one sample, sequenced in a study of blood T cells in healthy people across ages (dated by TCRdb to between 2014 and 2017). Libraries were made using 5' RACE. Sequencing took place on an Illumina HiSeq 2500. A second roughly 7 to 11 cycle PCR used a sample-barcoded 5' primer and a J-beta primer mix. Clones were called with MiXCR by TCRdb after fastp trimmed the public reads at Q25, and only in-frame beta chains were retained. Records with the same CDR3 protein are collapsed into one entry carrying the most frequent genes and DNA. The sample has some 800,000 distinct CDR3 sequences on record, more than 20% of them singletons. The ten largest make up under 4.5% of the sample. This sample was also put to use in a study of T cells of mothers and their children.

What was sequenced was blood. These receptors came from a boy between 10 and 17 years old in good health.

CDR3: CASGLDSGPSTDTQYF. As DNA, the CDR3 is TGTGCTAGTGGTTTGGACAGTGGCCCTAGCACAGATACGCAGTATTTT. The chain uses TRBV12-5 and TRBJ2-3; no clear D. From germline, CDR1 is LGHNT and CDR2 FRNRAP. V lost 1 base and J 0 bases, leaving 11 bases between the germline ends. This CDR3 has 16 amino acids.

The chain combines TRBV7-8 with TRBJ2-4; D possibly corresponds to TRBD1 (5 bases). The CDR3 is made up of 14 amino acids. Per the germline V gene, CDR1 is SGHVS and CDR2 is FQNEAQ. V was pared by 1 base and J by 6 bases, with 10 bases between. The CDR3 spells CASSLGGKLNIQYF. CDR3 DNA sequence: TGTGCCAGCAGCTTAGGGGGCAAACTAAACATTCAGTACTTC. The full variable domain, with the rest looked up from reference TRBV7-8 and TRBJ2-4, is GAGVSQSPRYKVAKRGQDVALRCDPISGHVSLFWYQQALGQGPEFLTYFQNEAQLDKSGLPSDRFFAERPEGSVSTLKIQRTQQEDSAVYLCASSLGGKLNIQYFGAGTRLSVL.

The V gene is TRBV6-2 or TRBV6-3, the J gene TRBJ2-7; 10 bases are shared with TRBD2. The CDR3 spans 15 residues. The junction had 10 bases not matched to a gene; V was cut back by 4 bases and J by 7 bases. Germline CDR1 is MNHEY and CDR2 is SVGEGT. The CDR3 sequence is CASSSEGLASREQYF. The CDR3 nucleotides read TGTGCCAGCAGTTCCGAGGGACTAGCGTCTCGAGAGCAGTACTTC.

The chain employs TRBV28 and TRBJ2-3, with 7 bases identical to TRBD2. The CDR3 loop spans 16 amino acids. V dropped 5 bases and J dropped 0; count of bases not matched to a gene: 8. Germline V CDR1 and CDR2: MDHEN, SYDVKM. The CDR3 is CASSPYYGGSTDTQYF. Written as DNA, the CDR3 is TGTGCCAGCAGTCCTTACTACGGGGGGAGCACAGATACGCAGTATTTT.

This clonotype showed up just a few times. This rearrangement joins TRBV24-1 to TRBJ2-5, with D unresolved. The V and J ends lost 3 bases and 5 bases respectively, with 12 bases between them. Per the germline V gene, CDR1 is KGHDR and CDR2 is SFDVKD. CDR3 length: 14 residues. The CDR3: CATSDPIVGETQYF. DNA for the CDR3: TGTGCCACCAGTGATCCCATAGTAGGGGAGACCCAGTACTTC.

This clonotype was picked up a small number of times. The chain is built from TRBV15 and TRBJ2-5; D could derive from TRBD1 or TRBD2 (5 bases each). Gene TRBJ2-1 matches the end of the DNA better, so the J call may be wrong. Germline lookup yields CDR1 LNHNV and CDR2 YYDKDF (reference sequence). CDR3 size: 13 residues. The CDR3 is CATSRDRDGEQFF. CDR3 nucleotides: TGTGCCACCAGCAGAGATCGGGACGGAGAGCAGTTCTTC.

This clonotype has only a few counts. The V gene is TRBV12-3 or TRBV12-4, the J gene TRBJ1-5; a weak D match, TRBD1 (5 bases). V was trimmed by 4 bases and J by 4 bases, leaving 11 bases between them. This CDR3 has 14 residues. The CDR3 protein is CASSYGRANQPQHF. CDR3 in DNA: TGTGCCAGCAGTTACGGCAGGGCTAATCAGCCCCAGCATTTT.

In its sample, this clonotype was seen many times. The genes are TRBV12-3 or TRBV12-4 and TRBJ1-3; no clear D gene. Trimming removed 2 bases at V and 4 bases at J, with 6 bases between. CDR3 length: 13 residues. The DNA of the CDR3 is TGTGCCAGCAGTTTAAATTCCGGAAACACCATATATTTT. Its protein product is CASSLNSGNTIYF.

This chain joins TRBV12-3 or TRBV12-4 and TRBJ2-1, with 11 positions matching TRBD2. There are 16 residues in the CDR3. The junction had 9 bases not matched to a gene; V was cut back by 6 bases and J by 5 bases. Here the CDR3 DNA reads TGTGCCAGCAGGGCCAGGCCGGGACTAGCGGACAATGAGCAGTTCTTC. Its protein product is CASRARPGLADNEQFF.

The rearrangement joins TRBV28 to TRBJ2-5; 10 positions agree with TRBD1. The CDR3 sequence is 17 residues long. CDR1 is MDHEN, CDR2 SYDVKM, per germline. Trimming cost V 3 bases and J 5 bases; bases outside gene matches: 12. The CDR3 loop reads CASSFGGTGAEYETQYF. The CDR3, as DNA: TGTGCCAGCAGTTTCGGAGGGACAGGGGCTGAGTATGAGACCCAGTACTTC.

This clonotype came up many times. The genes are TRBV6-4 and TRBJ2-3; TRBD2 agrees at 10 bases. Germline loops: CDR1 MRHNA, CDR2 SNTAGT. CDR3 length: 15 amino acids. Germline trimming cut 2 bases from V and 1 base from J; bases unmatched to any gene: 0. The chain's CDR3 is CASSDTSGGTDTQYF. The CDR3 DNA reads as TGTGCCAGCAGTGACACTAGCGGGGGCACAGATACGCAGTATTTT.

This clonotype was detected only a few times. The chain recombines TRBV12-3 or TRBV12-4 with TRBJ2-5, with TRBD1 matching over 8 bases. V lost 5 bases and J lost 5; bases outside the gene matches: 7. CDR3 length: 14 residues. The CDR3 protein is CASSRTGSGETQYF. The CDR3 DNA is TGTGCCAGCAGTCGGACAGGGAGTGGGGAGACCCAGTACTTC.

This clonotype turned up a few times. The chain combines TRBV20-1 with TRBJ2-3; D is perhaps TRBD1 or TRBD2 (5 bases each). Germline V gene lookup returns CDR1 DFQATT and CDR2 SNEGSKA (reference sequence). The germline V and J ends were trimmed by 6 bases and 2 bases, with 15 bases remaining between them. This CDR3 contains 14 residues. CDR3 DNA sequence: TGCAGTGCCCTTTGGGGACGGAACACAGATACGCAGTATTTT. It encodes CSALWGRNTDTQYF.

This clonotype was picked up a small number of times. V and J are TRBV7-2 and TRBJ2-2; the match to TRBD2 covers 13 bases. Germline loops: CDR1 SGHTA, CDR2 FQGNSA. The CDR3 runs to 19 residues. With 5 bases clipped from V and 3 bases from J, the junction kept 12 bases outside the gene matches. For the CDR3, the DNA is TGTGCCAGCAGCCCGAGGAAGACTAGCGGGGGGTGGTACACCGGGGAGCTGTTTTTT. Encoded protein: CASSPRKTSGGWYTGELFF.

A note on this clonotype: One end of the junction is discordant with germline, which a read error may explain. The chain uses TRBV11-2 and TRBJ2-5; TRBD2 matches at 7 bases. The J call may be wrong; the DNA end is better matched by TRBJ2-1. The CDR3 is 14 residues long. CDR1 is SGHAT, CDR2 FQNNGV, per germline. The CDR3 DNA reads TGTACCAGCAGCGAAGGGGACTACCCTAATGAGCAGTTCTTC. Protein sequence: CTSSEGDYPNEQFF.

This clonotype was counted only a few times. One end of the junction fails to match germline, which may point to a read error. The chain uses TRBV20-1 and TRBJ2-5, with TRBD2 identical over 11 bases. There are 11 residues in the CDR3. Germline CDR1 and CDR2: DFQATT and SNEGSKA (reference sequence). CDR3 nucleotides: TGCAGTGCTAGATTTAGCGGGAGGGAGTTCTTC. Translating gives CSARFSGREFF.

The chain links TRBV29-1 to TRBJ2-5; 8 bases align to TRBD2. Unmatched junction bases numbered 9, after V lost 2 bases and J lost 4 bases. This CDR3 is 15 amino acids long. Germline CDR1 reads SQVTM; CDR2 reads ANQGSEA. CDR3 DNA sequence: TGCAGCGTTGAATCTGGCGGGAGGTTCTTAGAGACCCAGTACTTC. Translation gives CSVESGGRFLETQYF.

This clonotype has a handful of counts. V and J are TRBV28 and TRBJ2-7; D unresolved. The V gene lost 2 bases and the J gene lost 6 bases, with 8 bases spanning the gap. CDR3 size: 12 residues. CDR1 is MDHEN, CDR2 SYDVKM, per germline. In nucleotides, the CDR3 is TGTGCCAGCAGTTTAACCCCATTCGAGCAGTACTTC. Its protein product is CASSLTPFEQYF. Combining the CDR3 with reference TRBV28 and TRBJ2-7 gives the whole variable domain DVKVTQSSRYLVKRTGEKVFLECVQDMDHENMFWYRQDPGLGLRLIYFSYDVKMKEKGDIPEGYSVSREKKERFSLILESASTNQTSMYLCASSLTPFEQYFGPGTRLTVT.

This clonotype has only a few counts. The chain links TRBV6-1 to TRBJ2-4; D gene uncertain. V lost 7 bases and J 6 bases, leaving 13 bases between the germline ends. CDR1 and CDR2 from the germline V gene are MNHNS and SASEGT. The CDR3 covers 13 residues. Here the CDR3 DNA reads TGTGCCAGCATTGGGGTGGGCAGAAACATTCAGTACTTC. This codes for CASIGVGRNIQYF.

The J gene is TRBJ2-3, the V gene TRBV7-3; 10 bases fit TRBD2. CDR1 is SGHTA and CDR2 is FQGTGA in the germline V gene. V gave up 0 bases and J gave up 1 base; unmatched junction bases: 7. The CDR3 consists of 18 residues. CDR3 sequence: CASSLTSRLAGGTDTQYF. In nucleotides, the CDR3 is TGTGCCAGCAGCTTAACGTCACGACTAGCGGGTGGCACAGATACGCAGTATTTT.

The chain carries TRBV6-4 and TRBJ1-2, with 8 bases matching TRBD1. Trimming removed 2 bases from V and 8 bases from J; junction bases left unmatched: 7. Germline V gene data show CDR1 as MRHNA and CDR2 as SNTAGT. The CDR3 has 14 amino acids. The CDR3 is CASSDPGTGHGYTF. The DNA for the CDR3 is TGTGCCAGCAGTGACCCTGGGACAGGCCACGGCTACACCTTC.

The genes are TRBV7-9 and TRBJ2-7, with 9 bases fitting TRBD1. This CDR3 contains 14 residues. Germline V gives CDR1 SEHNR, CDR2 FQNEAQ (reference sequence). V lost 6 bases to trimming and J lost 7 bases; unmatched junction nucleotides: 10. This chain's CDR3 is CASRLGQGIGEQYF. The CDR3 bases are TGTGCCAGCAGACTGGGACAGGGCATTGGGGAGCAGTACTTC.